This T cell receptor beta chain was captured in a study of T cells in localized non-small cell lung cancer. For this clone: Its specificity is unknown.

The study, taken as a whole, reports: In the blood, greater T cell density corresponded to longer overall survival. Uninvolved adjacent lung had more T cell clonality than any other tissue, topping tumor. Sequencing was limited to one tumor region, leaving the possibility of heterogeneity open.

Some clones are missing from TCRdb's copy, which holds only in-frame ones; the method was immunoSEQ multiplex PCR. The sample consists of under 55,000 clones, around 80% of them appearing once. Germline values: CDR1 GTSNPN, CDR2 SVGIG (reference sequence). V shed 4 bases and J shed 5 bases, with 12 bases lying between them. CDR3 length: 13 residues. This rearrangement joins TRBV30 to TRBJ1-5; D is undetermined. The clonotype comes from a woman aged 40-75 years with stage II lung adenocarcinoma. Sequences were derived from PBMCs, sampled before any cancer treatment. DNA of the CDR3: TGTGCCTGGAACCCTAGGGCGGATCAGCCCCAGCATTTT. This encodes CAWNPRADQPQHF.